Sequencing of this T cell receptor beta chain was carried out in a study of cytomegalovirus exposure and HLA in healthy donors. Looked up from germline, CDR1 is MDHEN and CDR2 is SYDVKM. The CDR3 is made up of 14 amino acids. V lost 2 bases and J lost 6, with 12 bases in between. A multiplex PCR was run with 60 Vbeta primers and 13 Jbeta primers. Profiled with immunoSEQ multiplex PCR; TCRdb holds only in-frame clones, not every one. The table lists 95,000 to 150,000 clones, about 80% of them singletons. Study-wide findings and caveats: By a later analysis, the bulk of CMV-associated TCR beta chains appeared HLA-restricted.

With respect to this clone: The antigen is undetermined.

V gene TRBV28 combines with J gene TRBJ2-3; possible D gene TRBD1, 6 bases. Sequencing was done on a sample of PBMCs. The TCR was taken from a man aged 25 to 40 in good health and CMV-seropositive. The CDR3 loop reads CASSLRRGGDTQYF. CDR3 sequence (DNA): TGTGCCAGCAGTTTACGCAGGGGCGGGGATACGCAGTATTTT.